This TCR beta chain was profiled in a study of T cells after yellow fever vaccination. Trimming cost V 5 bases and J 0 bases; bases outside gene matches: 6. Germline loops: CDR1 MNHEY, CDR2 SMNVEV (reference sequence). This CDR3 is built from 15 residues. One entry per CDR3 protein, called by TCRdb with MiXCR from the 5' RACE reads. In the table there are over 300,000 distinct CDR3 sequences, about 6.6% of which are singletons. The source was PBMCs, collected roughly 46 days after the first yellow fever vaccination. The receptor comes from a man aged 18 to 29 who received the YFV17D yellow fever vaccine. The chain has TRBV27 and TRBJ2-5; 7 bases fit TRBD1. DNA of the CDR3: TGTGCCAGCAGTCGACAGGGTTTGTACCAAGAGACCCAGTACTTC. Translated, it gives CASSRQGLYQETQYF.